This T cell receptor beta chain originates from a study of blood T cells in healthy people across ages. General observations from the study: Roughly linearly, TCR beta diversity per million T cells fell as age increased. Both naive CD4+ cell counts and diversity were greater in long-lived donors than in aged donors.

With 6 bases clipped from V and 5 bases from J, the junction kept 2 bases outside the gene matches. There are 12 residues in the CDR3. CDR1 is SNHLY and CDR2 is FYNNEI in the germline V gene. All donors came from Russia, were Caucasian and healthy, and spanned ages about 6 to 100. A J-beta primer mix and a sample-barcoded 5' primer were used in a second PCR of roughly 7 to 12 cycles. TCRdb re-called the 5' RACE reads through MiXCR, storing one row per CDR3 protein. Of over 600,000 distinct CDR3 sequences listed, roughly 50% were seen once; the top ten hold roughly 25%. This clonotype occurred a few times. Antigen unknown.

The J gene is TRBJ2-5, the V gene TRBV2, with TRBD1 identical over 8 bases. Sequenced input: blood. The sequence came from a middle-aged man in good health. The CDR3 bases are TGTGCCAGCAGGAGGACAGGGGAGACCCAGTACTTC. Translating it yields CASRRTGETQYF.